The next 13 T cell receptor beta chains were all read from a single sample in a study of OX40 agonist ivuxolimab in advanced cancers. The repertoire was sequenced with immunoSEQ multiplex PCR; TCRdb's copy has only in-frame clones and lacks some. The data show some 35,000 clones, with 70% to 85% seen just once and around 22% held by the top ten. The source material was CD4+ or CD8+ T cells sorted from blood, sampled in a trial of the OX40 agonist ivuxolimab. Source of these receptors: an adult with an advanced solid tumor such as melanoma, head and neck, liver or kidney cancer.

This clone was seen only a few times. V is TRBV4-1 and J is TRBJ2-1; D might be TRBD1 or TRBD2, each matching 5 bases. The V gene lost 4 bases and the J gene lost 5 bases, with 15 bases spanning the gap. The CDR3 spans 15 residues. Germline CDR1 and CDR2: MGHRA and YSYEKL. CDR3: CASSPQTGGNNEQFF. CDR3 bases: TGCGCCAGCAGCCCACAGACTGGGGGAAACAATGAGCAGTTCTTC.

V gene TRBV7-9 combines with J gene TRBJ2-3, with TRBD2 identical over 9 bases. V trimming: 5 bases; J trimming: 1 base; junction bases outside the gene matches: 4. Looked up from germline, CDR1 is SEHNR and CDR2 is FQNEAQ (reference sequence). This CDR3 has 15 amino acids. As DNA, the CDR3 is TGTGCCAGCAGCCCAGTAGCGGGGGGCACAGATACGCAGTATTTT. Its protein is CASSPVAGGTDTQYF.

The CDR3 here is CASSARVFGELFF. The CDR3 DNA sequence: TGTGCCAGTAGTGCTCGGGTGTTCGGGGAGCTGTTTTTT. The V and J genes are TRBV19 and TRBJ2-2; D ambiguous. Germline V gene sequence: CDR1 LNHDA, CDR2 SQIVND (reference sequence). The CDR3 length is 13 residues. Trimming shortened V by 5 bases and J by 7 bases, and 11 bases separated the two germline ends.

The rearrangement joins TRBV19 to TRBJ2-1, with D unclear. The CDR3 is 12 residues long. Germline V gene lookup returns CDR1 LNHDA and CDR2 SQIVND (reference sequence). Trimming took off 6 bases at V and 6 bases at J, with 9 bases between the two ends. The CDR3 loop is CASRGQFNEQFF. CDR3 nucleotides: TGTGCCAGTAGAGGCCAATTCAATGAGCAGTTCTTC.

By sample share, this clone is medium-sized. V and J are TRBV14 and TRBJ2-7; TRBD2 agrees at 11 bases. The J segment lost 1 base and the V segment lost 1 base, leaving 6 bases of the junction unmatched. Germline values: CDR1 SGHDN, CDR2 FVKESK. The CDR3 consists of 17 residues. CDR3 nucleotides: TGTGCCAGCAGCCAAGGCTGGACTAGCGGGTCTTCCTACGAGCAGTACTTC. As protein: CASSQGWTSGSSYEQYF.

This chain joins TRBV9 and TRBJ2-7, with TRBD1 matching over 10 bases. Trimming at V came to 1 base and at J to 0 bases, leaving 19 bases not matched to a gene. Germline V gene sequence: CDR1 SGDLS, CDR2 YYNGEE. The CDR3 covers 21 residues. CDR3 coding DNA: TGTGCCAGCAGCGTACCCCTATGTTGGGACAGGGGCATCCTTAGCTCCTACGAGCAGTACTTC. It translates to CASSVPLCWDRGILSSYEQYF.

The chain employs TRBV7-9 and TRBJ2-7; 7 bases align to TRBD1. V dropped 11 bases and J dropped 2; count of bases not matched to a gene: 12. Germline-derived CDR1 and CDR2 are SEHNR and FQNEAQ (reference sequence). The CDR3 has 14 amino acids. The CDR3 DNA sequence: TGTGCCGGCACCACACAGGGGCCCACCTACGAGCAGTACTTC. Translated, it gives CAGTTQGPTYEQYF. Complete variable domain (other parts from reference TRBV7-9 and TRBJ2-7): DTGVSQNPRHKITKRGQNVTFRCDPISEHNRLYWYRQTLGQGPEFLTYFQNEAQLEKSRLLSDRFSAERPKGSFSTLEIQRTEQGDSAMYLCAGTTQGPTYEQYFGPGTRLTVT.

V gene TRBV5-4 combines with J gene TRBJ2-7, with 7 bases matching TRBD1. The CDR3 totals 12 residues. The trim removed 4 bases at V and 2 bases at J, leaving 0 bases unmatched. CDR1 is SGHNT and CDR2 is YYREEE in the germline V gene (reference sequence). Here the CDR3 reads CASSGTAYEQYF. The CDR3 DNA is TGTGCCAGCAGCGGGACAGCCTACGAGCAGTACTTC.

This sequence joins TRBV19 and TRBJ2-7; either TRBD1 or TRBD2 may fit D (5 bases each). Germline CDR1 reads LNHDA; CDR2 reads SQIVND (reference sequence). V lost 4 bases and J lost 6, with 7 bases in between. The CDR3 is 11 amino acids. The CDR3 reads CASSRGAEQYF. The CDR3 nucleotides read TGTGCCAGTAGTAGAGGGGCCGAGCAGTACTTC. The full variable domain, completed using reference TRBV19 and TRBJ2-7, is DGGITQSPKYLFRKEGQNVTLSCEQNLNHDAMYWYRQDPGQGLRLIYYSQIVNDFQKGDIAEGYSVSREKKESFPLTVTSAQKNPTAFYLCASSRGAEQYFGPGTRLTVT.

The CDR3 here is CASSPLQGAEQYF. The CDR3 DNA reads TGTGCCAGTAGTCCGTTACAGGGGGCCGAGCAGTACTTC. V gene TRBV19 combines with J gene TRBJ2-7; 9 nucleotides line up with TRBD1. V lost 5 bases and J lost 6; bases outside the gene matches: 5. Germline CDR1 and CDR2: LNHDA and SQIVND (reference sequence). This CDR3 is built from 13 residues.

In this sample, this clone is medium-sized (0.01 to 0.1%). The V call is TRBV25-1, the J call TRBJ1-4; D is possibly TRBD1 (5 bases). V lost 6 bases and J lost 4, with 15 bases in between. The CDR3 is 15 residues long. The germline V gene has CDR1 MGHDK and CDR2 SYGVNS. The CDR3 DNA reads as TGTGCCAGCAGCCTAGGGGCCGTGTTTAATGAAAAACTGTTTTTT. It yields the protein CASSLGAVFNEKLFF.

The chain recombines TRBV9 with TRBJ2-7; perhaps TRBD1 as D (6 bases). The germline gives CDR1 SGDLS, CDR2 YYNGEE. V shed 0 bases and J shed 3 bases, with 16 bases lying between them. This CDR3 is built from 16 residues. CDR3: CASSVGLQGEGYEQYF. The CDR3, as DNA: TGTGCCAGCAGCGTAGGGCTACAGGGAGAGGGCTACGAGCAGTACTTC. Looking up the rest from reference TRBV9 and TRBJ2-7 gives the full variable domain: DSGVTQTPKHLITATGQRVTLRCSPRSGDLSVYWYQQSLDQGLQFLIQYYNGEERAKGNILERFSAQQFPDLHSELNLSSLELGDSALYFCASSVGLQGEGYEQYFGPGTRLTVT.

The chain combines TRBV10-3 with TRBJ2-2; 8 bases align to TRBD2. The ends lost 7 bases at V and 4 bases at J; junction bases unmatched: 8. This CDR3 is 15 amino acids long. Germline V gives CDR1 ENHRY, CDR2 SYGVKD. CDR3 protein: CAIKESGGRTGELFF. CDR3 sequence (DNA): TGTGCCATCAAAGAATCGGGGGGGCGCACCGGGGAGCTGTTTTTT.